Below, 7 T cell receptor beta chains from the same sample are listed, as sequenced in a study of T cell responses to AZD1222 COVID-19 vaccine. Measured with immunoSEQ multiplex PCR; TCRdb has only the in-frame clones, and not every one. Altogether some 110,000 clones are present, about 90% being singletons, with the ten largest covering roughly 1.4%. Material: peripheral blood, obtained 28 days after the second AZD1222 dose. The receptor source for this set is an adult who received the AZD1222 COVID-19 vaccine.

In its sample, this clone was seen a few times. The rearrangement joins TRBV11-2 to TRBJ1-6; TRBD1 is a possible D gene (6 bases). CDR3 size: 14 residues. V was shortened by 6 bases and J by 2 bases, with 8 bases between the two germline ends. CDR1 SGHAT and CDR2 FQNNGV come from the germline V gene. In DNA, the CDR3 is TGTGCCAGCAGGGACAGAACCTATAATTCACCCCTCCACTTT. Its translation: CASRDRTYNSPLHF. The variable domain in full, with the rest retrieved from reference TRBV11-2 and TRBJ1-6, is EAGVAQSPRYKIIEKRQSVAFWCNPISGHATLYWYQQILGQGPKLLIQFQNNGVVDDSQLPKDRFSAERLKGVDSTLKIQPAKLEDSAVYLCASRDRTYNSPLHFGNGTRLTVT.

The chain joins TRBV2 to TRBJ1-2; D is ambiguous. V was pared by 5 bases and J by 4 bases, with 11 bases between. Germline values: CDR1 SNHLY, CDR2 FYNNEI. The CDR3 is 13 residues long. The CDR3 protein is CASSRALSYGYTF. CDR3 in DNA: TGTGCCAGCAGTCGGGCCCTTAGCTATGGCTACACCTTC.

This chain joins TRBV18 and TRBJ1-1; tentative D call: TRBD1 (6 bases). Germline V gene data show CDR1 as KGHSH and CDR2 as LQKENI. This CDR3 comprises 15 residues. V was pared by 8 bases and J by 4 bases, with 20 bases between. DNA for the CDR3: TGTGCCAGCACGCCCCGAACAGGGATGGCCACTGAAGCTTTCTTT. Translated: CASTPRTGMATEAFF.

DNA for the CDR3: TGTGCCAGCAGTTACTTAGCGGGGGGGGTGGCCGGGGAGCTGTTTTTT. Its translation: CASSYLAGGVAGELFF. The chain carries TRBV6-5 and TRBJ2-2, with 11 bases matching TRBD2. Germline assignment: CDR1 MNHEY and CDR2 SVGAGI. The CDR3 sequence is 16 residues long. Trimming removed 1 base from V and 6 bases from J; junction bases left unmatched: 4.

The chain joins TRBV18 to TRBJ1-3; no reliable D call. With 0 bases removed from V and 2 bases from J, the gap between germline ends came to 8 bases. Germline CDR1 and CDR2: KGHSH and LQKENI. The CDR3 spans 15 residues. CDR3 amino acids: CASSPPSITGNTIYF. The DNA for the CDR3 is TGTGCCAGCTCACCACCTTCGATCACTGGAAACACCATATATTTT.

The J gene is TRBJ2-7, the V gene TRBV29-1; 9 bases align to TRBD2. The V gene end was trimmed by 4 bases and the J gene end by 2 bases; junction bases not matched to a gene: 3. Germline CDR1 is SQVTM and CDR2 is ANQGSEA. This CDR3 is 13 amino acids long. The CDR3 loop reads CSVGGGRAYEQYF. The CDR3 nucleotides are TGCAGCGTTGGCGGCGGGAGGGCCTACGAGCAGTACTTC.

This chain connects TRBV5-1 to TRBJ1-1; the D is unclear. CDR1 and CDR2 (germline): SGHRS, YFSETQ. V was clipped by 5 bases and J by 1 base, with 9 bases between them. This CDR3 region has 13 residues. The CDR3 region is CASRPTGNTEAFF. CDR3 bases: TGCGCCAGCAGACCAACGGGGAACACTGAAGCTTTCTTT.